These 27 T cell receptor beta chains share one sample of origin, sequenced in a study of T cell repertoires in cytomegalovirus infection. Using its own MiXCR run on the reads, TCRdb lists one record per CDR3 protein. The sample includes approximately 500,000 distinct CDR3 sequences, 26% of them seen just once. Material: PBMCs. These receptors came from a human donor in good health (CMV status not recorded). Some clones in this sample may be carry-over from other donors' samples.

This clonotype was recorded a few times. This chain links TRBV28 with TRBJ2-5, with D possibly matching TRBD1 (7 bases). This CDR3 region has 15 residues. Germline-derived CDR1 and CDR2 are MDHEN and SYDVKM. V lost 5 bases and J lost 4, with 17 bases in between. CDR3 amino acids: CASSLPGGGRETQYF. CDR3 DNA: TGTGCCAGCAGTCTCCCCGGAGGGGGCAGAGAGACCCAGTACTTC.

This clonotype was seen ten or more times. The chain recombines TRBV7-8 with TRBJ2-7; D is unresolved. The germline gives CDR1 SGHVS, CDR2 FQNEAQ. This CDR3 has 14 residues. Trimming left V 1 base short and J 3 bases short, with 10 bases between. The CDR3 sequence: CASSLGGRSYEQYV. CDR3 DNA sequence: TGTGCCAGCAGCTTAGGGGGTCGGAGCTACGAGCAGTACGTC.

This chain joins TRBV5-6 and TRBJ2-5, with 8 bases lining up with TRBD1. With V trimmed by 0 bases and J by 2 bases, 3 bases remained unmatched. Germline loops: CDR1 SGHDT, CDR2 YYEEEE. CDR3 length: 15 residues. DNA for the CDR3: TGTGCCAGCAGCTTGGCCTGGACAGGGCAAGAGACCCAGTACTTC. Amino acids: CASSLAWTGQETQYF.

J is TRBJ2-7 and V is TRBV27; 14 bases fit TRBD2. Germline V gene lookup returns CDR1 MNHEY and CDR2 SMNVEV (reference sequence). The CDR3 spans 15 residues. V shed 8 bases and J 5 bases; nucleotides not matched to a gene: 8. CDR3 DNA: TGTGCCAGCCGCCCCGGGACTAGCGGGAGAAACGAGCAGTACGTC. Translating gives CASRPGTSGRNEQYV.

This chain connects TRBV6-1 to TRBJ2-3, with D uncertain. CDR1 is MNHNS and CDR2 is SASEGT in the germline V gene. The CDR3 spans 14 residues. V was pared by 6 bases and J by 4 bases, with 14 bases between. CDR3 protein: CASRISLRADTQYF. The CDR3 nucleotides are TGTGCCAGCAGGATATCCCTGCGAGCAGATACGCAGTATTTT.

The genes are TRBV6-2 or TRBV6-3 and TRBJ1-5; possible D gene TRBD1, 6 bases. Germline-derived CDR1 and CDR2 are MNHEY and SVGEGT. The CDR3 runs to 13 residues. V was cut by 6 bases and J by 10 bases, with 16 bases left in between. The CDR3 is CASSSGQFDPQHF. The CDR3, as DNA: TGTGCCAGCAGCTCTGGACAGTTTGATCCCCAGCATTTT.

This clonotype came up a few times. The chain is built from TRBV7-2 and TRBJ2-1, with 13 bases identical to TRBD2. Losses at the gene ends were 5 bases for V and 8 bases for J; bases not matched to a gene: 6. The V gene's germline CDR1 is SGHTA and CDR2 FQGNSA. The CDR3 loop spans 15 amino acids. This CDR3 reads CASSHGLAGVYEQFF. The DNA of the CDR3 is TGTGCCAGCAGCCACGGACTAGCGGGAGTCTATGAGCAGTTCTTC.

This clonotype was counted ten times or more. The CDR3 region has the DNA TGTGCCAGCAGCTCTGGACAGGGGCGGTACGGAGCTTTCTTT. It is translated as CASSSGQGRYGAFF. The rearrangement joins TRBV7-6 to TRBJ1-1, with 9 nucleotides matching TRBD1. Per the germline V gene, CDR1 is SGHVS and CDR2 is FNYEAQ. V shed 4 bases, J shed 10 bases, and the junction held 10 bases outside the gene matches. The length of the CDR3 is 14 residues.

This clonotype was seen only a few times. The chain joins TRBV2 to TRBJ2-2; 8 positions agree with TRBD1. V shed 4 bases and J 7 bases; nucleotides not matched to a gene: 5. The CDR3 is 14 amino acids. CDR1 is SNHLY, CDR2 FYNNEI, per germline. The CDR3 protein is CASSATGVGGELFF. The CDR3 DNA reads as TGTGCCAGCAGTGCGACAGGGGTAGGCGGGGAGCTGTTTTTT.

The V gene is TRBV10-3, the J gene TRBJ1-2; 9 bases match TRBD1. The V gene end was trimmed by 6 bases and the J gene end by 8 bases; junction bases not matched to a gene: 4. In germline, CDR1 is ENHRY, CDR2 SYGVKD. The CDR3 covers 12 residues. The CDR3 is CAISGQGNGYTF. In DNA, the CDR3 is TGTGCCATCAGCGGACAGGGGAACGGCTACACCTTC.

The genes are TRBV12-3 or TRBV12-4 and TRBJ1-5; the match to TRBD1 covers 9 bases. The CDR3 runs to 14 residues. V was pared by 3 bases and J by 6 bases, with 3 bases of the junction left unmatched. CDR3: CASSLTGGTQPQHF. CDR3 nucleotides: TGTGCCAGCAGTTTGACAGGGGGAACTCAGCCCCAGCATTTT.

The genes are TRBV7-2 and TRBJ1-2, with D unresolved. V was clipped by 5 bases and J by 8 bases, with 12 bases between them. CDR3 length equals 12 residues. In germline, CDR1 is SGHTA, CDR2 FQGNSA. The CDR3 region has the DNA TGTGCCAGCAGCCCGCAACCAGTAGGCTACACCTTC. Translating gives CASSPQPVGYTF.

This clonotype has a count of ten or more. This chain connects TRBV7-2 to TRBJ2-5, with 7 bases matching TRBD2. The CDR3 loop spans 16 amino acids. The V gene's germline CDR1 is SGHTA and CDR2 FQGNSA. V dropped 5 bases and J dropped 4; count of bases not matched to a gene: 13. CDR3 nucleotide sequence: TGTGCCAGCAGCCCCAGGGTTGGGGGGGGGACAGAGACCCAGTACTTC. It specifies CASSPRVGGGTETQYF.

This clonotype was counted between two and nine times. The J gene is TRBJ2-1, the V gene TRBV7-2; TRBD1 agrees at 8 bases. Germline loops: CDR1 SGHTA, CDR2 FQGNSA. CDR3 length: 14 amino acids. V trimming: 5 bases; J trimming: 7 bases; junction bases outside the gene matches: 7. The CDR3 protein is CASSDGQGVNEQFF. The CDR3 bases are TGTGCCAGCAGCGATGGACAGGGCGTTAATGAGCAGTTCTTC.

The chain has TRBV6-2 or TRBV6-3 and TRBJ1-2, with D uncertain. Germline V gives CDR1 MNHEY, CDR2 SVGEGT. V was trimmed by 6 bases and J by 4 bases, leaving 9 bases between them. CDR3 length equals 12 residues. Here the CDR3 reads CASRNTVYGYTF. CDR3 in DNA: TGTGCCAGCAGGAACACAGTCTATGGCTACACCTTC.

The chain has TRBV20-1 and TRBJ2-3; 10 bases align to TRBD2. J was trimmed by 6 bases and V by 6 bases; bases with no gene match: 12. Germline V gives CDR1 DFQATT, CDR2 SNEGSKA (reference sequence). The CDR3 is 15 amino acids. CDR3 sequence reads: CSAPSLAGVFDTQYF. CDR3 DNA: TGCAGTGCCCCATCTCTAGCGGGAGTTTTCGATACGCAGTATTTT.

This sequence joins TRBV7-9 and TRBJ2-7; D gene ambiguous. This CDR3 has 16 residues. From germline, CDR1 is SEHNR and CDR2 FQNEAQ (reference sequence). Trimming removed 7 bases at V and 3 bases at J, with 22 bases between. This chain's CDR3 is CASTGPTRGVLYEQYF. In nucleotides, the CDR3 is TGTGCCAGCACCGGACCCACCCGTGGGGTGCTCTACGAGCAGTACTTC.

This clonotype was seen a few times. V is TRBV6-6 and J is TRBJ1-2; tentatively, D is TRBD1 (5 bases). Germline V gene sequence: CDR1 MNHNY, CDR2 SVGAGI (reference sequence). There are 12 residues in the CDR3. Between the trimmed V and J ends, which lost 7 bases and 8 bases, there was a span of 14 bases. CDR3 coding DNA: TGTGCCAGCATTTTATCCACAGGCGGCTACACCTTC. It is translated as CASILSTGGYTF.

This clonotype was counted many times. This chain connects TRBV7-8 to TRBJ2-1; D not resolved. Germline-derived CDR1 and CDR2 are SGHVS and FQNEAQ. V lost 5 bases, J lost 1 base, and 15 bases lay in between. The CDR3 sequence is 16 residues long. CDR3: CASSPPIFSSYNEQFF. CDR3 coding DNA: TGTGCCAGCAGCCCCCCGATCTTCTCTTCCTACAATGAGCAGTTCTTC.

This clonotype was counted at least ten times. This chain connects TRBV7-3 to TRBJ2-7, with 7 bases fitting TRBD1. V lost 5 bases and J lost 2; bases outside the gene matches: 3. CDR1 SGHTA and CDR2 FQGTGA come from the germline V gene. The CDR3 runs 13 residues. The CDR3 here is CASSRTGAYEQYF. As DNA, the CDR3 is TGTGCCAGCAGCCGCACAGGGGCCTACGAGCAGTACTTC. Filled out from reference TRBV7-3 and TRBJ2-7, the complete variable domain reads GAGVSQTPSNKVTEKGKYVELRCDPISGHTALYWYRQSLGQGPEFLIYFQGTGAADDSGLPNDRFFAVRPEGSVSTLKIQRTERGDSAVYLCASSRTGAYEQYFGPGTRLTVT.

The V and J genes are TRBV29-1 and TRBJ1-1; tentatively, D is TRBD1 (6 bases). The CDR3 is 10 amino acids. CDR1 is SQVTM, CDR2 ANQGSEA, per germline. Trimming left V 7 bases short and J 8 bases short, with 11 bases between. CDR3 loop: CSAGTYEAFF. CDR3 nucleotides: TGCAGCGCCGGGACATACGAAGCTTTCTTT.

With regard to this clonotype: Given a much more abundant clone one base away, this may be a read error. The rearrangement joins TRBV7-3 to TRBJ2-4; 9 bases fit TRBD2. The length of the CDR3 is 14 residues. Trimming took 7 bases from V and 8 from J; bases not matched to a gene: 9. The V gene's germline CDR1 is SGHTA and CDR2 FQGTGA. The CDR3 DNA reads TGTGCCAGCATCCTGGGACTAGCCGGGGACATTCAGTACTTC. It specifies CASILGLAGDIQYF.

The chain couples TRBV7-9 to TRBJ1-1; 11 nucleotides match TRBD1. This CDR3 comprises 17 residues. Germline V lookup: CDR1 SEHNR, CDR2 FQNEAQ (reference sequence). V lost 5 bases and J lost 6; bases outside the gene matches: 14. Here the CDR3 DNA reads TGTGCCAGCAGCCCAAATCGTTTAGGACAGGGGGCTTCTGAAGCTTTCTTT. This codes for CASSPNRLGQGASEAFF. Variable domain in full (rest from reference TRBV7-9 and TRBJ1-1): DTGVSQNPRHKITKRGQNVTFRCDPISEHNRLYWYRQTLGQGPEFLTYFQNEAQLEKSRLLSDRFSAERPKGSFSTLEIQRTEQGDSAMYLCASSPNRLGQGASEAFFGQGTRLTVV.

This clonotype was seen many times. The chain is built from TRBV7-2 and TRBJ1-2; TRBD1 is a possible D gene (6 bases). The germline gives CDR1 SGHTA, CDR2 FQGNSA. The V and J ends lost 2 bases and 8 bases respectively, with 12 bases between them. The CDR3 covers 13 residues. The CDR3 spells CASSLRGRGGYTF. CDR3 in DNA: TGTGCCAGCAGCTTAAGGGGGAGAGGCGGCTACACCTTC.

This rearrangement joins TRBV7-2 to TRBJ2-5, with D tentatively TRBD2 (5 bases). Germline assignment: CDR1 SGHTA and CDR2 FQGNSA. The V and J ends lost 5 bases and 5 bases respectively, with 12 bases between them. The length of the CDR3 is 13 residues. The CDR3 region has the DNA TGTGCCAGCAGCCCCTGGAGGAAGGAGACCCAGTACTTC. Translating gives CASSPWRKETQYF. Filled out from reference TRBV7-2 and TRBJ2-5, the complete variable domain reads GAGVSQSPSNKVTEKGKDVELRCDPISGHTALYWYRQSLGQGLEFLIYFQGNSAPDKSGLPSDRFSAERTGGSVSTLTIQRTQQEDSAVYLCASSPWRKETQYFGPGTRLLVL.

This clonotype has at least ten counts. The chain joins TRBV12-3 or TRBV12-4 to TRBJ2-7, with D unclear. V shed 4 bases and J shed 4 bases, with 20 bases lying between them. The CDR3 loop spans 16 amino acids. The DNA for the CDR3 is TGTGCCAGCAGTTCACCCCCGGGCCCCGTAAGTTACGAGCAGTACGTC. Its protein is CASSSPPGPVSYEQYV.

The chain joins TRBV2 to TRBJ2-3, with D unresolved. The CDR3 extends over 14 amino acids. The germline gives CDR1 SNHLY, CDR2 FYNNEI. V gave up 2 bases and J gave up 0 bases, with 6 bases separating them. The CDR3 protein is CASSERLSTDTQYF. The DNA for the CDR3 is TGTGCCAGCAGTGAAAGACTTAGCACAGATACGCAGTATTTT.